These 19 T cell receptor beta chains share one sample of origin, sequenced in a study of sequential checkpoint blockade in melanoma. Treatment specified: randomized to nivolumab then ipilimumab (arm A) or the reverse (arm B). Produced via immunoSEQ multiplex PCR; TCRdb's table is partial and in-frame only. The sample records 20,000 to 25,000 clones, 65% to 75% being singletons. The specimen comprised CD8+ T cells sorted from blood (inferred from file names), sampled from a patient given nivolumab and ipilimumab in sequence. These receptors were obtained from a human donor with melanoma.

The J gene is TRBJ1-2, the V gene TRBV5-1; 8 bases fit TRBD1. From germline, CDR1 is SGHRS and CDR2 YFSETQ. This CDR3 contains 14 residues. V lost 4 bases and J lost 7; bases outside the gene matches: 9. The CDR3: CASSPDRERRGYTF. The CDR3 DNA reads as TGCGCCAGCAGCCCGGACAGGGAGCGTCGTGGCTACACCTTC.

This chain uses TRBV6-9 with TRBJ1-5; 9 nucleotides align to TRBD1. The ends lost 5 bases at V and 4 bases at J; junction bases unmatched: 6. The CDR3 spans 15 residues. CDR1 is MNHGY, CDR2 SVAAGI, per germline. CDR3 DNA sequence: TGTGCCAGCAGTGAATGGGACAGGGAAAATCAGCCCCAGCATTTT. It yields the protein CASSEWDRENQPQHF.

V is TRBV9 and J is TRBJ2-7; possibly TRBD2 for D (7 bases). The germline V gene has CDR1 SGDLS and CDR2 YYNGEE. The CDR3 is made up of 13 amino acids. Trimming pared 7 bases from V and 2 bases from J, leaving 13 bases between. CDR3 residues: CASGGASTYEQYF. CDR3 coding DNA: TGTGCCAGCGGGGGGGCTTCAACCTACGAGCAGTACTTC.

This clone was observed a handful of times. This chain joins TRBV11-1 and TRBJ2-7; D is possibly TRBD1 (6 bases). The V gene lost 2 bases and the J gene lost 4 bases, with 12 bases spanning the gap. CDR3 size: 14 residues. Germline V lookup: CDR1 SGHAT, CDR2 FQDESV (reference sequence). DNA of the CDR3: TGTGCCAGCAGCTTATTCACAGGGCATTACGAGCAGTACTTC. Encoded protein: CASSLFTGHYEQYF. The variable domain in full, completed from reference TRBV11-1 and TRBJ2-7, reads EAEVAQSPRYKITEKSQAVAFWCDPISGHATLYWYRQILGQGPELLVQFQDESVVDDSQLPKDRFSAERLKGVDSTLKIQPAELGDSAMYLCASSLFTGHYEQYFGPGTRLTVT.

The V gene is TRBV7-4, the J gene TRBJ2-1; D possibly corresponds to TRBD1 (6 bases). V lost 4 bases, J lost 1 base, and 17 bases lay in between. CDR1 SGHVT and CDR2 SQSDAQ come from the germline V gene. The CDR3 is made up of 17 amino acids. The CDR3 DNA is TGTGCCAGCAGCTCTCGAGGGACAAGGGGTTCCTACAATGAGCAGTTCTTC. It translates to CASSSRGTRGSYNEQFF.

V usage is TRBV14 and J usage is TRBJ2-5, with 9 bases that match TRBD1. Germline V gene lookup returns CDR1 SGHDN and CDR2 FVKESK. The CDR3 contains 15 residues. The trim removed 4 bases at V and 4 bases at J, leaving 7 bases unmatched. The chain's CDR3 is CASSLRTGEAETQYF. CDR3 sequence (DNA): TGTGCCAGCAGCCTTAGGACAGGGGAGGCAGAGACCCAGTACTTC.

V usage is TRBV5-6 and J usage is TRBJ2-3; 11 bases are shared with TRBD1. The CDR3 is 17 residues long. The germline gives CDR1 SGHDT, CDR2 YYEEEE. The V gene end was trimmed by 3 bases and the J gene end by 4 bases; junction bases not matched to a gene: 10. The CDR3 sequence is CASSWTPGQGEPDTQYF. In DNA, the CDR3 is TGTGCCAGCAGCTGGACTCCGGGACAGGGGGAACCAGATACGCAGTATTTT.

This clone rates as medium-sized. The CDR3 sequence is CASKDTGGYGYTF. For the CDR3, the DNA is TGTGCCAGCAAGGATACCGGGGGCTATGGCTACACCTTC. This sequence joins TRBV2 and TRBJ1-2, with D possibly being TRBD1 (5 bases). Trimming shortened V by 7 bases and J by 4 bases, and 13 bases separated the two germline ends. The CDR3 totals 13 residues. The V gene's germline CDR1 is SNHLY and CDR2 FYNNEI.

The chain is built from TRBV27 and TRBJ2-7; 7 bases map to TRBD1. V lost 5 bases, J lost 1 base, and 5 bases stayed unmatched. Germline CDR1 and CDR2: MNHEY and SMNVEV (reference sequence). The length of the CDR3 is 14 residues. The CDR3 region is CASSPRQGSYEQYV. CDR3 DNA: TGTGCCAGCAGTCCCCGACAGGGTTCCTACGAGCAGTACGTC.

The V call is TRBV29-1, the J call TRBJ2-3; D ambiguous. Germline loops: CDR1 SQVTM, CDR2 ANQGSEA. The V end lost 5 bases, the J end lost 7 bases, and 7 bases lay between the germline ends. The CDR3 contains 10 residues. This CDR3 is CSVLVNTQYF. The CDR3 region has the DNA TGCAGCGTTCTTGTAAATACGCAGTATTTT.

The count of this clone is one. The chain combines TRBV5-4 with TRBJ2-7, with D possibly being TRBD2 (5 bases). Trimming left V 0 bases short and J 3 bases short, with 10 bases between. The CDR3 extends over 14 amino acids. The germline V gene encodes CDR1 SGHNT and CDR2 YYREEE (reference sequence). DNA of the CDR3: TGTGCCAGCAGCTTGGAACGGGGAAACTACGAGCAGTACTTC. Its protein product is CASSLERGNYEQYF.

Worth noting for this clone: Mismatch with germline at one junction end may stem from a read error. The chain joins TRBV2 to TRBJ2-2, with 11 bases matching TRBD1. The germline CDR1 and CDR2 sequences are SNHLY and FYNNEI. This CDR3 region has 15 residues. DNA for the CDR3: TGTGCCAGCAGGGAAGGACAGGGGGCGCCCGGGGAGCTGTTTTTT. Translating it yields CASREGQGAPGELFF.

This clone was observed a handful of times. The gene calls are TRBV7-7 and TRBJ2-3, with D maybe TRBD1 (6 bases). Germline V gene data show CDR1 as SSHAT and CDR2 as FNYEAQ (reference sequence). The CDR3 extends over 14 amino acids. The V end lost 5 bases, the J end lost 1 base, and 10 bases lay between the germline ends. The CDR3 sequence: CASSRTVGTDTQYF. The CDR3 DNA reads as TGTGCCAGCAGCCGGACAGTGGGCACAGATACGCAGTATTTT.

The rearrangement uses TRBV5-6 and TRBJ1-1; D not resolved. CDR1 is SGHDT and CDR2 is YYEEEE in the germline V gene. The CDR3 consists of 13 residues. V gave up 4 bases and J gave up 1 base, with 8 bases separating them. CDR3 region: CASSPPGNTEAFF. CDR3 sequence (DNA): TGTGCCAGCAGCCCTCCAGGGAACACTGAAGCTTTCTTT.

The CDR3 DNA follows: TGTGCCAGCTCACCAACGCGGTTACAGGGTTATAGCAATCAGCCCCAGCATTTT. Amino acids: CASSPTRLQGYSNQPQHF. V gene TRBV18 combines with J gene TRBJ1-5; tentative D call: TRBD1 (6 bases). Per the germline V gene, CDR1 is KGHSH and CDR2 is LQKENI. This CDR3 has 18 amino acids. V was shortened by 2 bases and J by 0 bases, with 17 bases between the two germline ends.

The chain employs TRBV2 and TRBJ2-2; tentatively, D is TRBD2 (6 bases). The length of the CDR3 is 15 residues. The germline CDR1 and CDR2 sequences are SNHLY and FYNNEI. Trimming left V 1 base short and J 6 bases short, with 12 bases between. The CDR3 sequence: CASSEGAGGSGELFF. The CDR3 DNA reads TGTGCCAGCAGTGAAGGGGCCGGGGGTTCCGGGGAGCTGTTTTTT.

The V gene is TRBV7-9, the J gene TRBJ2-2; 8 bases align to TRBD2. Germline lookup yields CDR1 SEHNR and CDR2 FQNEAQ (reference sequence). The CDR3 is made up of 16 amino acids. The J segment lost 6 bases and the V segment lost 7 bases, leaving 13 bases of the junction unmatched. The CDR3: CASIPAGELSPGELFF. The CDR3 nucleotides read TGTGCCAGCATCCCAGCGGGGGAGTTGTCCCCCGGGGAGCTGTTTTTT.

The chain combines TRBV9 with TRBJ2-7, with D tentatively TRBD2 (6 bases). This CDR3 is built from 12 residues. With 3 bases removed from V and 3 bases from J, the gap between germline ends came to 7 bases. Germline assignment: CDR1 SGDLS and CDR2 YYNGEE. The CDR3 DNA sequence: TGTGCCAGCAGCGGGGGGGACTACGAGCAGTACTTC. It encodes CASSGGDYEQYF.

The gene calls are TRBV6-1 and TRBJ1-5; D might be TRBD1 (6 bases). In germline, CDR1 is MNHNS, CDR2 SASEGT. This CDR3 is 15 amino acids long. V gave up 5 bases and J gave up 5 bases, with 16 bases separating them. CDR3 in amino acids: CASSSSRQADQPQHF. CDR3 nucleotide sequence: TGTGCCAGCAGTTCTAGCCGACAGGCCGATCAGCCCCAGCATTTT.